This T cell receptor beta chain is drawn from a study of blood T cell repertoires in COVID-19. Study as a whole: T cells, B-cell-depleted T cells, or PBMCs supplied cDNA or gDNA.

Comment on this clone: Other DNA variants within this sample encode the same CDR3.

TCRdb's copy holds only in-frame clones and misses some; the assay was immunoSEQ multiplex PCR. The sample gives about 130,000 clones, around 81% of which show up once; under 4.5% is in the top ten. The V gene's germline CDR1 is SNHLY and CDR2 FYNNEI. V gave up 1 base and J gave up 3 bases; unmatched junction bases: 3. There are 14 residues in the CDR3. The sequence was collected from a woman in her forties or fifties with acute or convalescent COVID-19. Sequenced input: peripheral blood. V gene TRBV2 combines with J gene TRBJ2-7; 7 nucleotides agree with TRBD1. The CDR3 nucleotides read TGTGCCAGCAGTGAAGTGGCAGGGGGCTACGAGCAGTACTTC. As protein: CASSEVAGGYEQYF.